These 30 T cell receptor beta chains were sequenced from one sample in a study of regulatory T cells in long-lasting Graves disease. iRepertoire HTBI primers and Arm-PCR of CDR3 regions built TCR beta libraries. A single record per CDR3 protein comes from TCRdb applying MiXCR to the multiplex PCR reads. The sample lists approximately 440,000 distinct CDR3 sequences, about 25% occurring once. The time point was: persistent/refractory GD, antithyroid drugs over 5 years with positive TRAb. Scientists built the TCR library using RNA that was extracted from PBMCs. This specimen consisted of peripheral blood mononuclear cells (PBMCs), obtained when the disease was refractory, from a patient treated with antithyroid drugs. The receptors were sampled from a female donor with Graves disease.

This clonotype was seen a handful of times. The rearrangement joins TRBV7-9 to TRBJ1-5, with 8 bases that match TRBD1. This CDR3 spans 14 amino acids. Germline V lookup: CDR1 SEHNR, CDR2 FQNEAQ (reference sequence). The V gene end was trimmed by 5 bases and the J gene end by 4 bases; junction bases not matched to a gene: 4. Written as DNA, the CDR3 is TGTGCCAGCAGCCCAGGGGGCGCGAATCAGCCCCAGCATTTT. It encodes CASSPGGANQPQHF.

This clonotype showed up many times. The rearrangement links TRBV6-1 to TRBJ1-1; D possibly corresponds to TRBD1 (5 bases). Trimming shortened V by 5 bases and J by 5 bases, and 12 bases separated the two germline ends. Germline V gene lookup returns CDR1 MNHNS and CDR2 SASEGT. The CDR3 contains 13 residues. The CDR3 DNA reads TGTGCCAGCAGTCAGGGTCCTGTGACTGAAGCTTTCTTT. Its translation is CASSQGPVTEAFF.

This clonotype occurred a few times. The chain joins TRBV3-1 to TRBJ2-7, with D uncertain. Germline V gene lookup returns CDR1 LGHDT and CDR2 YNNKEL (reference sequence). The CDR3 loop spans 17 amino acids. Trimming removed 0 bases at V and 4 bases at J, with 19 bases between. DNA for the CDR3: TGTGCCAGCAGCCAAGATTCGTTCTACCCGAATAAATACGAGCAGTACTTC. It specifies CASSQDSFYPNKYEQYF.

The CDR3 nucleotides are TGCGCCAGCAGCTCTGCCGCGGACGTCAGGGGACCCTCCTACGAGCAGTACTTC. Its translation is CASSSAADVRGPSYEQYF. V and J are TRBV5-1 and TRBJ2-7; the D gene is possibly TRBD1 (6 bases). This CDR3 is 18 amino acids long. Germline V gene lookup returns CDR1 SGHRS and CDR2 YFSETQ. With 3 bases removed from V and 0 bases from J, the gap between germline ends came to 22 bases.

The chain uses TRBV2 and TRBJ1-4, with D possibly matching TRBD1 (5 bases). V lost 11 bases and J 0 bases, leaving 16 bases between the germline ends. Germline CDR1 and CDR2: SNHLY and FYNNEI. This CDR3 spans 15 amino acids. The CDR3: CAGGGTEATNEKLFF. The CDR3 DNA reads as TGTGCCGGTGGAGGGACCGAGGCAACTAATGAAAAACTGTTTTTT.

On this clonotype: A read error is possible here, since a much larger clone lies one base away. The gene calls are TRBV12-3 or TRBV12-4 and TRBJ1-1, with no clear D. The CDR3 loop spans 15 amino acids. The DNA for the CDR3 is TGTGCCAGCAGTTTAGGTTCGGCGTCCAACACTGAAGCTCTCTTT. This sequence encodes CASSLGSASNTEALF.

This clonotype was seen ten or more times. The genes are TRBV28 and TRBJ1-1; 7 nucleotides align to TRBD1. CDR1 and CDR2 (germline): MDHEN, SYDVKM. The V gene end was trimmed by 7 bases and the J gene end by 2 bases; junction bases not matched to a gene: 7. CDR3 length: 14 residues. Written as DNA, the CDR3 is TGTGCCAGCATCGTGACAGGGTCAAACACTGAAGCTTTCTTT. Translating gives CASIVTGSNTEAFF.

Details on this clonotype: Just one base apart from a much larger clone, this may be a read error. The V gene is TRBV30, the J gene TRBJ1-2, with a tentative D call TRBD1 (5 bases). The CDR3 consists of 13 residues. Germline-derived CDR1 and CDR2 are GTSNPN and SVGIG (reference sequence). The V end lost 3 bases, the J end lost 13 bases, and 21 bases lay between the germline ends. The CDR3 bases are TGTGCCTGGAGGGTCACCGGGGACTATAGCTGCACCTTC. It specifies CAWRVTGDYSCTF.

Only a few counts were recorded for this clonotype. CDR3 loop: CASSPTGVPGELFF. For the CDR3, the DNA is TGTGCCAGCAGCCCGACAGGGGTTCCCGGGGAGCTGTTTTTT. The V and J genes are TRBV7-9 and TRBJ2-2, with 8 bases aligning to TRBD1. V shed 5 bases, J shed 6 bases, and the junction held 5 bases outside the gene matches. The germline V gene has CDR1 SEHNR and CDR2 FQNEAQ (reference sequence). The CDR3 loop spans 14 amino acids.

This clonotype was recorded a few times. CDR3 in DNA: TGTGCCAGCAGCTTACAGGGGGGCGAAGGGGAGACCCAGTACTTC. Its protein is CASSLQGGEGETQYF. The chain joins TRBV7-3 to TRBJ2-5; tentative D call: TRBD1 (7 bases). This CDR3 has 15 amino acids. The V and J ends lost 2 bases and 5 bases respectively, with 15 bases between them. Germline V gives CDR1 SGHTA, CDR2 FQGTGA.

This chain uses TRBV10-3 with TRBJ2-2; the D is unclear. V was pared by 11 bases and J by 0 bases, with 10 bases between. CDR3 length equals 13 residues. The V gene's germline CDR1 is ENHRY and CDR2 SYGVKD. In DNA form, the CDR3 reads TGTGCCGCTAAGGAGCCGAACACCGGGGAGCTGTTTTTT. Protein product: CAAKEPNTGELFF.

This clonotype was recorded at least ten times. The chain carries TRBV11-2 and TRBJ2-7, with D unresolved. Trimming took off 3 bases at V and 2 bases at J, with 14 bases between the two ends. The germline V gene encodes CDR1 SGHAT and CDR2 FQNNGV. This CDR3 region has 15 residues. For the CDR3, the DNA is TGTGCCAGCAGCTTGGGCCTAGAGAGTACCTACGAGCAGTACTTC. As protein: CASSLGLESTYEQYF. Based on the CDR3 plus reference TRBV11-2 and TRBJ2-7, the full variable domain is EAGVAQSPRYKIIEKRQSVAFWCNPISGHATLYWYQQILGQGPKLLIQFQNNGVVDDSQLPKDRFSAERLKGVDSTLKIQPAKLEDSAVYLCASSLGLESTYEQYFGPGTRLTVT.

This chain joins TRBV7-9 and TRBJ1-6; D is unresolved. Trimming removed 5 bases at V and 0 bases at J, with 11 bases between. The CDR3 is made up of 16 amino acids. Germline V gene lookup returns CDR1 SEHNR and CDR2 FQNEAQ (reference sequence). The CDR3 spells CASSDTEVSYNSPLHF. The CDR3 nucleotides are TGTGCCAGCAGCGACACGGAGGTCTCCTATAATTCACCCCTCCACTTT.

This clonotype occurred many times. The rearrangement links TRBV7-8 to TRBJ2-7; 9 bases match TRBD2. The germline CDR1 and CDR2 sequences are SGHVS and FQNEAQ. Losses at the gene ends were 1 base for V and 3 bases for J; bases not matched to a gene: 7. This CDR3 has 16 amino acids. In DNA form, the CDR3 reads TGTGCCAGCAGCTTAGTGTCGGCGGGAGGGGGCTACGAGCAGTACTTC. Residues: CASSLVSAGGGYEQYF.

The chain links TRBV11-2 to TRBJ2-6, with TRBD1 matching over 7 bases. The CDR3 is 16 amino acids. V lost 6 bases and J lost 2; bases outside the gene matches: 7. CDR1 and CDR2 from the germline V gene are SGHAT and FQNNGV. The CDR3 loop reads CASRGYRGTGANVLTF. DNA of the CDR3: TGTGCCAGCAGAGGGTACAGGGGAACTGGGGCCAACGTCCTGACTTTC. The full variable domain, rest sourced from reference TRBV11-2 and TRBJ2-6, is EAGVAQSPRYKIIEKRQSVAFWCNPISGHATLYWYQQILGQGPKLLIQFQNNGVVDDSQLPKDRFSAERLKGVDSTLKIQPAKLEDSAVYLCASRGYRGTGANVLTFGAGSRLTVL.

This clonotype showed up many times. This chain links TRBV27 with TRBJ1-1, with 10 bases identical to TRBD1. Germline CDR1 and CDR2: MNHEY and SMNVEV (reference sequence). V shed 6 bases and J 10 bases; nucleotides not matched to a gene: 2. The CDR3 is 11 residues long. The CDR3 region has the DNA TGTGCCAGCAGGGGGGACAGGGGAGCTTTCTTT. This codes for CASRGDRGAFF.

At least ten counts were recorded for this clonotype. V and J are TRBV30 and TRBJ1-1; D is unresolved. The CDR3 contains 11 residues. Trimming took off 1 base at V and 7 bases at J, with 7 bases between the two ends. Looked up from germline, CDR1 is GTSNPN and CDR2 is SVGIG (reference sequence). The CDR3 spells CAWSASFEAFF. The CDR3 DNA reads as TGTGCCTGGAGTGCCAGCTTTGAAGCTTTCTTT. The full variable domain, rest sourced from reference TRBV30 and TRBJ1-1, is SQTIHQWPATLVQPVGSPLSLECTVEGTSNPNLYWYRQAAGRGLQLLFYSVGIGQISSEVPQNLSASRPQDRQFILSSKKLLLSDSGFYLCAWSASFEAFFGQGTRLTVV.

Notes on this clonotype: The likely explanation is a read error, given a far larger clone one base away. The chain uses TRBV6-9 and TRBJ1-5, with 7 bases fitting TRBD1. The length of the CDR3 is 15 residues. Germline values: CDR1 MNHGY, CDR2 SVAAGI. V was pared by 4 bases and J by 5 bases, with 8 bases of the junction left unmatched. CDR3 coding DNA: TGTGCCAGCAGTTGGACAGGTGAAGAAGATCAGCCCCAGCATTTT. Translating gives CASSWTGEEDQPQHF.

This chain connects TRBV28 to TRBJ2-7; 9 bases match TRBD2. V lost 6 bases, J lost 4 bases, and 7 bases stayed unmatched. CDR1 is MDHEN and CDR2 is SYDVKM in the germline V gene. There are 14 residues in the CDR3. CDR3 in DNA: TGTGCCAGCAGCAAGCGGGAGGATTATTACGAGCAGTACTTC. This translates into CASSKREDYYEQYF.

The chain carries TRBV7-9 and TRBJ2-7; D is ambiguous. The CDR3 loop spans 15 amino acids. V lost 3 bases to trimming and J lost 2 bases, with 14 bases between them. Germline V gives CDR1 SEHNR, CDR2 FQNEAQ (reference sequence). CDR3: CASSLGRAVTYEQYF. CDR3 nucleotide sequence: TGTGCCAGCAGCTTGGGAAGGGCAGTTACCTACGAGCAGTACTTC. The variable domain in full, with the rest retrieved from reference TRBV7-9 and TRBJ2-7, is DTGVSQNPRHKITKRGQNVTFRCDPISEHNRLYWYRQTLGQGPEFLTYFQNEAQLEKSRLLSDRFSAERPKGSFSTLEIQRTEQGDSAMYLCASSLGRAVTYEQYFGPGTRLTVT.

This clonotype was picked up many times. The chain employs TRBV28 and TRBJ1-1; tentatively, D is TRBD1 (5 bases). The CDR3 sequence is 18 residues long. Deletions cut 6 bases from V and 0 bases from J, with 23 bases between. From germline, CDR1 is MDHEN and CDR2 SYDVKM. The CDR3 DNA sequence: TGTGCCAGCAGCTTACCCTCGGGACCAAATCGTTTGAACACTGAAGCTTTCTTT. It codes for CASSLPSGPNRLNTEAFF.

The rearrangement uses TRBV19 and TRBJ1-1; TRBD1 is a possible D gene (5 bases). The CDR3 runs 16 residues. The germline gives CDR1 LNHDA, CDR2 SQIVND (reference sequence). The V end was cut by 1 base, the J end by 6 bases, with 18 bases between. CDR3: CASSIGQGLYRAEAFF. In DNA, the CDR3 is TGTGCCAGTAGTATAGGGCAGGGCTTATACCGGGCTGAAGCTTTCTTT.

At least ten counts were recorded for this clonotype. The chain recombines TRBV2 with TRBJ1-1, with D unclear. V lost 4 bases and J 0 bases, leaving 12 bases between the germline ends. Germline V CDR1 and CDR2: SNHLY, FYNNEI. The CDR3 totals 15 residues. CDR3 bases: TGTGCCAGCAGTGCTCAAAGTCTACTGAACACTGAAGCTTTCTTT. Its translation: CASSAQSLLNTEAFF.

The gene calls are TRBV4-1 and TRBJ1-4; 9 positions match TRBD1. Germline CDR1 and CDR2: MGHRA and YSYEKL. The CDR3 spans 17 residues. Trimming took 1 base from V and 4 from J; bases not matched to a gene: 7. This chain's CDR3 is CASSQGLTTGGNEKLFF. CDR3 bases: TGCGCCAGCAGCCAAGGCCTCACGACAGGGGGTAATGAAAAACTGTTTTTT.

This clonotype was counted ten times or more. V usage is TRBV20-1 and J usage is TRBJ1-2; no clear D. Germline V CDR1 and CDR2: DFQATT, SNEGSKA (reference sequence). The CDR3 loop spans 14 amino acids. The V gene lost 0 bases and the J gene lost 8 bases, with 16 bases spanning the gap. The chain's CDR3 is CSARDVFGEVGYTF. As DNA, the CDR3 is TGCAGTGCTAGAGATGTGTTCGGAGAGGTGGGCTACACCTTC.

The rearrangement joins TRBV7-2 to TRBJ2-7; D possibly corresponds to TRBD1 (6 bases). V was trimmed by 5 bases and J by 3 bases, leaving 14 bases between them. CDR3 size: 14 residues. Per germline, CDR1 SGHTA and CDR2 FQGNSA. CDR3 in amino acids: CASSLGQIVYEQYF. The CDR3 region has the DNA TGTGCCAGCAGCCTAGGACAGATAGTCTACGAGCAGTACTTC.

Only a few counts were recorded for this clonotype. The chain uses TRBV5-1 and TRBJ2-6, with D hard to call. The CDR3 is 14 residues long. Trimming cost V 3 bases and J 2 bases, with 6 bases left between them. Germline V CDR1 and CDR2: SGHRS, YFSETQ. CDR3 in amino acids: CASSSRTGANVLTF. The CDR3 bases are TGCGCCAGCAGCTCGAGGACTGGGGCCAACGTCCTGACTTTC. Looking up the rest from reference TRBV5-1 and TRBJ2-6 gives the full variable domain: KAGVTQTPRYLIKTRGQQVTLSCSPISGHRSVSWYQQTPGQGLQFLFEYFSETQRNKGNFPGRFSGRQFSNSRSEMNVSTLELGDSALYLCASSSRTGANVLTFGAGSRLTVL.

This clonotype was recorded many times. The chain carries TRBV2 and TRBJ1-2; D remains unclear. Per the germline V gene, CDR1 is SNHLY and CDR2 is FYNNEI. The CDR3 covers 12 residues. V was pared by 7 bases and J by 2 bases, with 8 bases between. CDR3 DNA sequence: TGTGCCAGCACCATCTCCAACTATGGCTACACCTTC. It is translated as CASTISNYGYTF.

The CDR3 sequence: CASSLDRSDTIYF. The CDR3 region has the DNA TGCGCCAGCAGCTTGGACAGGTCAGACACCATATATTTT. The gene calls are TRBV5-1 and TRBJ1-3, with D possibly TRBD1 on 5 matching bases. V lost 0 bases to trimming and J lost 8 bases, with 9 bases between them. CDR3 length equals 13 residues. Per the germline V gene, CDR1 is SGHRS and CDR2 is YFSETQ.

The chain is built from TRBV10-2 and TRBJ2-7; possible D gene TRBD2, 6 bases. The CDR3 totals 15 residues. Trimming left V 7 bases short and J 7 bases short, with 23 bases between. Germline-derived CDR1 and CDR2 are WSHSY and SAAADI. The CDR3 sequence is CASTTGVEPPREQYF. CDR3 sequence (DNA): TGCGCCAGCACTACGGGGGTAGAACCTCCTAGAGAGCAGTACTTC.